Listed below are T cell receptor beta chains from one sample, sequenced in a study of CD8+ T cells in alopecia areata. Generated by immunoSEQ multiplex PCR, the TCRdb table keeps only in-frame clones and is missing some. The profile shows about 100,000 clones, 44% of them singletons. The sequences come from CD8+ T cells sorted from blood, collected at week 24, from a patient treated with tofacitinib. The receptors here all came from a human donor with alopecia areata. Each CDR3 is given with its conserved first and last residue.

V gene	J gene	CDR3 protein
TRBV30	TRBJ2-3	CAWSAGGGRTDTQYF
TRBV14	TRBJ2-2	CASSRSDPETGVLAGELFF
TRBV2	TRBJ2-1	CASSGPRDLYNEQFF
TRBV6-1	TRBJ1-1	CASSEPGGTEAFF
TRBV19	TRBJ2-7	CASSPGSRGTYEQYF
TRBV7-8	TRBJ2-3	CASSPTRYLTDTQYF
TRBV19	TRBJ2-7	CASSGSVYEQYF
TRBV7-9	TRBJ1-1	CASAGPGTEAFF
TRBV4-1	TRBJ1-5	CASSLRDGSNQPQHF
TRBV11-2	TRBJ2-7	CASSLSPAVSYEQYF
TRBV4-1	TRBJ2-3	CASSASDGRALSTDTQYF
TRBV7-9	TRBJ2-1	CASSRGSNEQFF
TRBV27	TRBJ2-7	CASSTGSGGYEQYF
TRBV9	TRBJ1-4	CASSVATGADNEKLFF
TRBV13	TRBJ2-5	CASSLGTGETQYF
TRBV7-9	TRBJ2-6	CASSSTRGGANVLTF
TRBV5-1	TRBJ2-2	CASSRDRPGELFF
TRBV7-9	TRBJ2-7	CASSSQRAESSYEQYF
TRBV27	TRBJ1-1	CASSFSAAGNTEAFF
TRBV9	TRBJ1-1	CASSVEHMNTEAFF
TRBV11-2	TRBJ1-1	CASSSENRGPGTEAFF
TRBV27	TRBJ1-2	CASSRGAGGYTF
TRBV19	TRBJ2-7	CASRVMSGRIYEQYF
TRBV2	TRBJ2-7	CASSAGGVYEQYF
TRBV5-4	TRBJ2-7	CASSSLDSSYEQYF
TRBV5-1	TRBJ1-1	CASSQGATEAFF
TRBV9	-	CASSVGASGSYEQYF
TRBV5-1	TRBJ2-7	CASSPDTGARAYEQYF
TRBV7-9	TRBJ2-1	CASSLDRVNEQFF
TRBV7-9	TRBJ2-1	CASSLGGGTHNGQFF
TRBV27	TRBJ2-7	CASSFGLPGSYEQYF
TRBV6-1	TRBJ2-6	CASSEVVVVGSGANVLTF
TRBV10-3	TRBJ2-1	CAISGMLAGDNEQFF
TRBV29-1	TRBJ1-1	CSVLQPEAFF
TRBV30	TRBJ2-2	CAWSGNTGELFF
TRBV19	TRBJ2-7	CASSSAGAPSYEQYF
TRBV30	TRBJ2-2	CAWASLNTGELFF
TRBV7-9	TRBJ2-7	CASSLRDYEQYF
TRBV19	TRBJ2-7	CASSITDSSYEQYF
TRBV21-1	TRBJ2-2	CASSNLRDRALGTGELFF
TRBV29-1	TRBJ2-1	CSVEGGSSGGTGNEQFF
TRBV7-2	TRBJ2-7	CASSLFDFYEQYF
TRBV29-1	TRBJ1-2	CSVTERTETPGYTF
TRBV11-2	TRBJ2-5	CASSLGGTEETQYF
TRBV30	TRBJ2-7	CAWSFVGGDEQYF
TRBV7-2	TRBJ2-5	CASGGRAYQETQYF
TRBV19	TRBJ1-2	CASSKGVPVGPGLGSGYTF
TRBV11-2	TRBJ2-5	CASSFEGGKETQYF
TRBV6-1	TRBJ2-7	CASSEGATYEQYF
TRBV2	TRBJ1-1	CASIRGGNEAFF
TRBV7-3	TRBJ2-5	CASSLGGKETQYF
TRBV29-1	TRBJ1-2	CSVEWSSLGNYGYTF
TRBV9	TRBJ1-2	CASSGQGNNYGYTF
TRBV5-8	TRBJ1-5	CASSLSGQPQHF
TRBV7-9	TRBJ2-4	CASSGTGSSDIQYF
TRBV19	TRBJ1-5	CASSIDPERLFQPQHF
TRBV10-3	TRBJ1-2	CAISNWTGSGYGYTF
TRBV5-6	TRBJ2-1	CASSSGTGRPGVYNEQFF
TRBV7-6	TRBJ2-7	CASSPRDRGYEQYF
TRBV6-6	TRBJ2-5	CAAITGDETQYF